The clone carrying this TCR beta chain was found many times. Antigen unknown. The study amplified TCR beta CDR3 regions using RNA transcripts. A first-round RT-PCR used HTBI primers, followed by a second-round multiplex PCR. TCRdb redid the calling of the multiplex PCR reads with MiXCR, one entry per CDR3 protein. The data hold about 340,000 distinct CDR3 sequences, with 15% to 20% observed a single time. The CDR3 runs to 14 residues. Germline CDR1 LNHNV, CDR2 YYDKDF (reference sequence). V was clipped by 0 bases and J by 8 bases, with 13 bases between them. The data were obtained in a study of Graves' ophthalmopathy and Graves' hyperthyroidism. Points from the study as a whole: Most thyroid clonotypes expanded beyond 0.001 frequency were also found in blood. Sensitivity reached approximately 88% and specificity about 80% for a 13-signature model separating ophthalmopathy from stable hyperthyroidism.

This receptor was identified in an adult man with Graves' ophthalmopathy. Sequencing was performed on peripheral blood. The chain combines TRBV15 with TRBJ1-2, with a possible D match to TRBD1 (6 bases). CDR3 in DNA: TGTGCCACCAGCAGAGATAAGGGGGTAAAGGGCTACACCTTC. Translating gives CATSRDKGVKGYTF. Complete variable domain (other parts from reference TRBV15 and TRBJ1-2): DAMVIQNPRYQVTQFGKPVTLSCSQTLNHNVMYWYQQKSSQAPKLLFHYYDKDFNNEADTPDNFQSRRPNTSFCFLDIRSPGLGDTAMYLCATSRDKGVKGYTFGSGTRLTVV.